The TCR beta chain under discussion was sequenced for a study of cytomegalovirus exposure and HLA in healthy donors. Study-wide findings and caveats: Associated with HLA alleles at 0.05 false discovery rate in a later analysis were 16,951 TCR beta sequences. Whilst most TCR sequences proved rare, a subset of public TCRs occurred across many donors. Further analysis, carried out later, found HLA-associated TCR beta chains more clonally expanded than equally common other chains.

Amplification used 60 Vbeta primers and 13 Jbeta primers. Sequencing was performed with immunoSEQ multiplex PCR; in TCRdb, only in-frame clones are kept and a portion is missing. The repertoire holds over 55,000 clones, around 77% seen once, with approximately 4.3% in the top ten. Germline loops: CDR1 MNHNS, CDR2 SASEGT. The germline V and J ends were trimmed by 10 bases and 3 bases, with 16 bases remaining between them. The CDR3 length is 15 residues. This clone has only a few counts. Antigen specificity is unknown. This sequence originates from a woman aged 25-40 years in good health and CMV-seronegative. What was sequenced was PBMCs. V gene TRBV6-1 combines with J gene TRBJ1-6; D remains ambiguous. The CDR3 protein is CATTAERDYNSPLHF. The CDR3 nucleotides are TGTGCCACCACAGCGGAACGAGACTATAATTCACCCCTCCACTTT.